This T cell receptor (beta chain) was recovered during a study of breast tumors, draining lymph nodes, adjacent tissues. Study-wide findings and caveats: The data were judged consistent with most tumor T cells coming from lymph node and expanding in tumor. Compared with lymph nodes, tumors were less diverse; compared with nontumor tissue, more. Data only fit, rather than demonstrated, lymph node origin of most tumor T cells.

TCRdb ran MiXCR on the multiplex PCR reads and lists one entry per CDR3 protein. Among approximately 100,000 distinct CDR3 sequences listed, 21% were seen once. V gave up 6 bases and J gave up 1 base; unmatched junction bases: 4. CDR3 length: 14 amino acids. In germline, CDR1 is MNHNS, CDR2 SASEGT. Ten or more counts support this clonotype. Antigen specificity is unknown. Breast cancer patients provided tissue from their axillary draining lymph nodes. Material: axillary lymph node tissue. This rearrangement joins TRBV6-1 to TRBJ1-2; TRBD1 agrees at 8 bases. The receptor's source is a female donor with breast cancer. Some clones in this sample may be carry-over from other donors' samples. The CDR3, as DNA: TGTGCCAGCAGGATGACAGGGGTTAACTATGGCTACACCTTC. The encoded protein is CASRMTGVNYGYTF.